Below, one TCR beta chain is given with its context. Its antigen is as yet unknown. PCR employed 60 Vbeta and 13 Jbeta primers. Profiled with immunoSEQ multiplex PCR; TCRdb holds only in-frame clones, not every one. The table lists under 200,000 clones, roughly 73% of them singletons, with more than 4% in the top ten. V gave up 3 bases and J gave up 8 bases; unmatched junction bases: 5. CDR1 is SGHNT, CDR2 YYREEE, per germline (reference sequence). This CDR3 is built from 14 residues. The entry originates in a study of cytomegalovirus exposure and HLA in healthy donors. Study results and caveats: In an earlier analysis, productive rearrangement rates for most beta V segments clustered near 87% or 30%.

The rearrangement links TRBV5-4 to TRBJ2-1; 10 bases match TRBD1. The sample was PBMCs. The sequence was collected from a male donor in good health and CMV-seronegative. CDR3 sequence reads: CASSSTGGLDEQFF. In nucleotides, the CDR3 is TGTGCCAGCAGCTCGACAGGGGGCTTGGATGAGCAGTTCTTC.